The present TCR beta chain was sequenced within a study of blood T cell repertoires in COVID-19. Study as a whole: PBMCs, B-cell-depleted T cells, or T cells were the source of the cDNA or gDNA that made up the material.

The germline V gene has CDR1 LGHNA and CDR2 YNFKEQ. The V and J ends lost 4 bases and 4 bases respectively, with 19 bases between them. This CDR3 has 16 amino acids. Per the study methods: Amplification of reference gene primers was used by the study to estimate nucleated cell counts. The method was immunoSEQ multiplex PCR; TCRdb's version includes in-frame clones alone and lacks a portion of them. Clone size and the V and J calls come from that table; the DNA yielded D and trimming. Seen here are 310,000 or so clones, about nine tenths observed once, and the top ten hold more than 0.95%. Grouping used clinical history reported by participants in a survey and questionnaire. Recovered participants had two consecutive negative NP/OP PCR tests, healthcare professional clearance, or symptom resolution.

The clonotype was recovered from a woman aged 25-40 years who had recovered from COVID-19. The chain recombines TRBV4-2 with TRBJ1-1; no firm D call. Sequenced input: PBMCs or T cells enriched from blood (not recorded which). The CDR3 sequence: CASSPYTGEGSTEAFF. CDR3 coding DNA: TGTGCCAGCAGCCCGTATACCGGTGAGGGTTCCACTGAAGCTTTCTTT.